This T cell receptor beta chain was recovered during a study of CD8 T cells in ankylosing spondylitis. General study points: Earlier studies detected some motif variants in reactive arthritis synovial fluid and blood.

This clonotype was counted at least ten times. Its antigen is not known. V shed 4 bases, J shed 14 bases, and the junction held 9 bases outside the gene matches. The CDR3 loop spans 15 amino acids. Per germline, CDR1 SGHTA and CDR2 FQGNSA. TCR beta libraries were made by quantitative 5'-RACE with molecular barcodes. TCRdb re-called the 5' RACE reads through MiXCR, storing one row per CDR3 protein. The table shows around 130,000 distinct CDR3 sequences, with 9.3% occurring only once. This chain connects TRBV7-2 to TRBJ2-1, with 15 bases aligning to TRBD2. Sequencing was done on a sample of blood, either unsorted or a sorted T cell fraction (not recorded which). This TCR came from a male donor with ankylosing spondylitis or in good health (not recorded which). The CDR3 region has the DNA TGTGCCAGCAGCTCGATGCCCGGGACTAGCGGGAGGAAGTTCTTC. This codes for CASSSMPGTSGRKFF.